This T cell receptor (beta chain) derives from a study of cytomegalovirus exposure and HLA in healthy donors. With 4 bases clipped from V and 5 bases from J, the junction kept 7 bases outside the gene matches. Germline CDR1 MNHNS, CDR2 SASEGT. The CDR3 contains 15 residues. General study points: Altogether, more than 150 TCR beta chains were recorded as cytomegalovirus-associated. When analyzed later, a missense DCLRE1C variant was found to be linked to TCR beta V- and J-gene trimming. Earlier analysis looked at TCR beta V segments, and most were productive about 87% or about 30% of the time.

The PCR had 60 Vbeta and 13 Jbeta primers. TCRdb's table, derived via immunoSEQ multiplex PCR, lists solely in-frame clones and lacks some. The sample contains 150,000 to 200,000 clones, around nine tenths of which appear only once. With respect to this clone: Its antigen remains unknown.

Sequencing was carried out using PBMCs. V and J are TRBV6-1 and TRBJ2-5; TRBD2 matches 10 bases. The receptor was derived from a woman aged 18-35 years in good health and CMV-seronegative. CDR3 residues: CASSARAGGPETQYF. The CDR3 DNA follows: TGTGCCAGCAGTGCCCGAGCGGGGGGGCCTGAGACCCAGTACTTC.